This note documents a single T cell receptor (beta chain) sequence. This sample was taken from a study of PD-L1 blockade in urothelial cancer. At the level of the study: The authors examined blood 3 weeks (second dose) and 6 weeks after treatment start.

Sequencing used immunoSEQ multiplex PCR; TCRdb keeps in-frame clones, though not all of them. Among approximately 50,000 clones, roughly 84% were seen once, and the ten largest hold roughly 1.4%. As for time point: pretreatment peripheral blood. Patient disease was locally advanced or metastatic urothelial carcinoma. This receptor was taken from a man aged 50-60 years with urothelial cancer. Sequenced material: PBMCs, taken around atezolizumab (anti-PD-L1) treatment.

Written as DNA, the CDR3 is TGTGCCAGCAGCTTCTCCCCGCGGGGGCAAGAGACCCAGTACTTC. Translating gives CASSFSPRGQETQYF. The genes are TRBV7-2 and TRBJ2-5; 7 bases match TRBD2. With V trimmed by 3 bases and J by 2 bases, 6 bases remained unmatched. The CDR3 covers 15 residues. The germline V gene has CDR1 SGHTA and CDR2 FQGNSA.